This T cell receptor (beta chain) was recorded in a study of shared clonotypes between healthy human individuals. Study background: Donors consisted of a couple of women and a few men between 18 and 49. General observations from the study: Four donors shared about 4.5% of their naive CD4 clonotypes.

Notes on this clone: Antigen specificity is unknown. The junction departs from the called germline gene at one end, perhaps through a read error.

The CDR3 runs to 11 residues. Per the germline V gene, CDR1 is MNHNS and CDR2 is SASEGT. The deep-level immunoSEQ assay was used. Replicate PCRs from sorted subsets contained approximately 190 ng DNA, which is some 30,000 T cell genomes. Method: immunoSEQ multiplex PCR; TCRdb's copy keeps in-frame clones and lacks some. The sample yields about 960,000 clones, 76% seen once. The V call is TRBV6-1, the J call TRBJ2-4; D might be TRBD1 or TRBD2, each matching 5 bases. Input material: memory CD4+ T cells sorted from blood. Described subset: CD45RA-negative fraction. The receptor's source is a man between 18 and 29 years old in good health. The CDR3 sequence: CAGRVAHIQYF. DNA of the CDR3: TGTGCCGGCAGGGTAGCGCACATTCAGTACTTC.